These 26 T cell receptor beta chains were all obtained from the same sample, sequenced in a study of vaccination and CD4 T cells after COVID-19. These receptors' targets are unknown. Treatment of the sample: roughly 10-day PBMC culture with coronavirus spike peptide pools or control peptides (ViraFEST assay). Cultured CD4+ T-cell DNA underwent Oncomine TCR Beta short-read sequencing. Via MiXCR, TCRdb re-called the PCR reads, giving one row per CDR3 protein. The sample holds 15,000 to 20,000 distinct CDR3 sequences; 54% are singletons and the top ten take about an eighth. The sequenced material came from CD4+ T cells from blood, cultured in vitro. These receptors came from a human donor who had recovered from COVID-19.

CDR3 amino acids: CASSILYPTNQPQHF. CDR3 nucleotide sequence: TGTGCCAGTAGTATACTCTACCCCACCAATCAGCCCCAGCATTTT. The J gene is TRBJ1-5, the V gene TRBV19; D ambiguous. Germline V gene sequence: CDR1 LNHDA, CDR2 SQIVND (reference sequence). The CDR3 is 15 residues long. Between the trimmed V and J ends, which lost 2 bases and 3 bases, there was a span of 11 bases. Full variable domain (outside the CDR3, taken from reference TRBV19 and TRBJ1-5): DGGITQSPKYLFRKEGQNVTLSCEQNLNHDAMYWYRQDPGQGLRLIYYSQIVNDFQKGDIAEGYSVSREKKESFPLTVTSAQKNPTAFYLCASSILYPTNQPQHFGDGTRLSIL.

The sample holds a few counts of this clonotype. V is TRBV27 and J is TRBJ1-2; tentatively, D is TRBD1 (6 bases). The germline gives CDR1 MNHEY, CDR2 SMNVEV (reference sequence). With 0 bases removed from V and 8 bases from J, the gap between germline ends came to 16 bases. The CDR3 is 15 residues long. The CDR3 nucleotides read TGTGCCAGCAGTTTATCCCGGGACACCCGATCCGGCTACACCTTC. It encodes CASSLSRDTRSGYTF.

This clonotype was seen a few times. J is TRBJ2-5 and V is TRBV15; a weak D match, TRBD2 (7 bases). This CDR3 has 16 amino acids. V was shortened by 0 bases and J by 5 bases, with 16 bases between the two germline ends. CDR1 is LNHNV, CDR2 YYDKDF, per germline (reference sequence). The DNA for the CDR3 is TGTGCCACCAGCAGAGAAGGTGGGGGGGCCATCGAGACCCAGTACTTC. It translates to CATSREGGGAIETQYF. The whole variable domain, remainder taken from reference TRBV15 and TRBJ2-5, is DAMVIQNPRYQVTQFGKPVTLSCSQTLNHNVMYWYQQKSSQAPKLLFHYYDKDFNNEADTPDNFQSRRPNTSFCFLDIRSPGLGDTAMYLCATSREGGGAIETQYFGPGTRLLVL.

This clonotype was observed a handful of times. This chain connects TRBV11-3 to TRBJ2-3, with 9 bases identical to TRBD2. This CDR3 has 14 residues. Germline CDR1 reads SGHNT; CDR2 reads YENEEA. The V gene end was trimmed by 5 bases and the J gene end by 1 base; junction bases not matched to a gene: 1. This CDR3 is CASSRTSGTDTQYF. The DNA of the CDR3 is TGTGCCAGCAGCCGGACTAGCGGCACAGATACGCAGTATTTT.

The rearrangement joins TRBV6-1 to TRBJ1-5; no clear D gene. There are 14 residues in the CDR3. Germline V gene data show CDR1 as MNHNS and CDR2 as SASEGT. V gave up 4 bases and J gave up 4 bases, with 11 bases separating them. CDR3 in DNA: TGTGCCAGCAGTGGTAGGCAGCAGAATCAGCCCCAGCATTTT. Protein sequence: CASSGRQQNQPQHF.

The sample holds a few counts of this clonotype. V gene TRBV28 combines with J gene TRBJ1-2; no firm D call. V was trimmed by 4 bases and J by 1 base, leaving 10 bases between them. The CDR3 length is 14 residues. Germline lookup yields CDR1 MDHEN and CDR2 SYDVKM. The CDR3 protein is CASSSSPINYGYTF. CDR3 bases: TGTGCCAGCAGTTCTTCACCGATTAACTATGGCTACACCTTC.

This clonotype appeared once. The CDR3 DNA sequence: TGCAGTGCTAGAGTACCTAGCGGGAGCTCGGAGACCCAGTACTTC. Amino acid sequence: CSARVPSGSSETQYF. The rearrangement joins TRBV20-1 to TRBJ2-5; 10 positions agree with TRBD2. CDR1 is DFQATT and CDR2 is SNEGSKA in the germline V gene (reference sequence). This CDR3 contains 15 residues. V shed 1 base, J shed 5 bases, and the junction held 7 bases outside the gene matches.

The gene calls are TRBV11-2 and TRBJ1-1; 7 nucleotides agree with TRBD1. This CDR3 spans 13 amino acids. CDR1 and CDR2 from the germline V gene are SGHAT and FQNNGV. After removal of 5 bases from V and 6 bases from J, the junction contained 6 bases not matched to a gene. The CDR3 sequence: CASSTYRGSEAFF. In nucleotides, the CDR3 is TGTGCCAGCAGCACCTACAGGGGCTCTGAAGCTTTCTTT.

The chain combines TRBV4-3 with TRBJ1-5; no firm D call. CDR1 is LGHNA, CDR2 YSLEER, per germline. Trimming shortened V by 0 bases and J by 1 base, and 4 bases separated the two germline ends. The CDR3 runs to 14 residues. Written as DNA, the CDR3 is TGCGCCAGCAGCCAAGATCTGAGCAATCAGCCCCAGCATTTT. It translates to CASSQDLSNQPQHF.

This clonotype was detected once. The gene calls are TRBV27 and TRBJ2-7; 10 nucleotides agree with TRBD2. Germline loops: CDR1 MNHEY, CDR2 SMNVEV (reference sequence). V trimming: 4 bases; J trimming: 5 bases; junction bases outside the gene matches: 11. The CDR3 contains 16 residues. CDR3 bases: TGTGCCAGCAGTTCCCTCAGAGCGGGAGGGCCCCACGAGCAGTACTTC. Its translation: CASSSLRAGGPHEQYF.

The CDR3 nucleotides are TGCAGTGCTAGAGGCGACACGTTGCGGGAGGGCGGAGATACGCAGTATTTT. Protein: CSARGDTLREGGDTQYF. The rearrangement links TRBV20-1 to TRBJ2-3; 9 bases match TRBD2. V lost 1 base and J lost 5; bases outside the gene matches: 13. Germline values: CDR1 DFQATT, CDR2 SNEGSKA (reference sequence). This CDR3 has 17 residues.

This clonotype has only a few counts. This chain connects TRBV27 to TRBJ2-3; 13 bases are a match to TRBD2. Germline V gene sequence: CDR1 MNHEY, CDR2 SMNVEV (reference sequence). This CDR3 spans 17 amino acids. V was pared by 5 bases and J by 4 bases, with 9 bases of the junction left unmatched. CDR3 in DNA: TGTGCCAGCAGTCCCTGGACTAGCGGGAGTGGGCCAGATACGCAGTATTTT. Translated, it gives CASSPWTSGSGPDTQYF.

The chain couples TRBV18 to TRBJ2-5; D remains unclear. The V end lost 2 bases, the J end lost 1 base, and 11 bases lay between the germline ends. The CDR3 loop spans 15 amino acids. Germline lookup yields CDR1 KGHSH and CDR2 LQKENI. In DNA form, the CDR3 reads TGTGCCAGCTCACCATCATCACAGACCCAAGAGACCCAGTACTTC. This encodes CASSPSSQTQETQYF.

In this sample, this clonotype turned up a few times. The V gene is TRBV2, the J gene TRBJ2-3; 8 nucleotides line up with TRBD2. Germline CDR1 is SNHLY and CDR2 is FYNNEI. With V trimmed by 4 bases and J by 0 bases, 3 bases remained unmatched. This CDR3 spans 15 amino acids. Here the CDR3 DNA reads TGTGCCAGCAGTGTGCGGGAGGCCAGCACAGATACGCAGTATTTT. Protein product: CASSVREASTDTQYF.

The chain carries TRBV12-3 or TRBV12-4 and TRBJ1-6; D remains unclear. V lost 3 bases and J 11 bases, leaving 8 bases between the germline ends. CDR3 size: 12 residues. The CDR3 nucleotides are TGTGCCAGCAGTTTGGAGTTTCCACCCCTCCACTTT. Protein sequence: CASSLEFPPLHF.

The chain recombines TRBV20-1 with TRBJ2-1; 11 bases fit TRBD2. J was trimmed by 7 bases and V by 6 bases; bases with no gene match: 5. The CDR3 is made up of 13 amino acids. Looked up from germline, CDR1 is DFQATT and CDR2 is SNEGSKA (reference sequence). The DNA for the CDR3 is TGCAGTGCGCCGACTAGCGGGAAAAATGAGCAGTTCTTC. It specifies CSAPTSGKNEQFF.

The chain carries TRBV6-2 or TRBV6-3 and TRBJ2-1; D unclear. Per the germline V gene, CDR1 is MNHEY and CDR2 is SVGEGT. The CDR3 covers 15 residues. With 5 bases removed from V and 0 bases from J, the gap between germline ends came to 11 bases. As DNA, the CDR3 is TGTGCCAGCAGTCGGACCCTAATCTCCTACAATGAGCAGTTCTTC. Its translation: CASSRTLISYNEQFF.

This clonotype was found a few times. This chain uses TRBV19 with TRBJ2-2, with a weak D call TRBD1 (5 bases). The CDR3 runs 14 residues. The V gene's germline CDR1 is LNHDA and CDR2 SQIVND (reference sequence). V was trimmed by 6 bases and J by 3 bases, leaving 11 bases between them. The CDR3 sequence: CASRLGADTGELFF. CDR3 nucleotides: TGTGCCAGTAGATTAGGGGCCGACACCGGGGAGCTGTTTTTT.

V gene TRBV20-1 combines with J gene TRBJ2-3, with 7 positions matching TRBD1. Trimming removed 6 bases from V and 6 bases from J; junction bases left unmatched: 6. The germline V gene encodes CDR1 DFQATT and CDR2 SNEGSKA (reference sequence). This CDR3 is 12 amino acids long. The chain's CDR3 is CSAGDRVDTQYF. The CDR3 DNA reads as TGCAGTGCGGGAGACAGGGTCGATACGCAGTATTTT.

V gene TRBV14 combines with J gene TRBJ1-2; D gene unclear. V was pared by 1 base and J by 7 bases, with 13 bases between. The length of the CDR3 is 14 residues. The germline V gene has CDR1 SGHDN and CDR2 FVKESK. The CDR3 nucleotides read TGTGCCAGCAGCCAAGTTGGAGGCCTGGGTGGCTACACCTTC. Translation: CASSQVGGLGGYTF.

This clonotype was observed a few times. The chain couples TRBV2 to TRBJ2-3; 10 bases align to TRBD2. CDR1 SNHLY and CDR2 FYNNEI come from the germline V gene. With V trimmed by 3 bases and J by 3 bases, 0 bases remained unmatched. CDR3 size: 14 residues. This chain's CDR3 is CASSEGLATDTQYF. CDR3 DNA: TGTGCCAGCAGTGAGGGACTAGCGACAGATACGCAGTATTTT.

The CDR3 here is CATSREASGGYEQYF. In DNA, the CDR3 is TGTGCCACCAGCAGAGAGGCTAGCGGGGGTTACGAGCAGTACTTC. The V gene is TRBV15, the J gene TRBJ2-7; 10 bases are shared with TRBD2. Germline V gene sequence: CDR1 LNHNV, CDR2 YYDKDF (reference sequence). The CDR3 runs 15 residues. Trimming cost V 0 bases and J 4 bases; bases outside gene matches: 3.

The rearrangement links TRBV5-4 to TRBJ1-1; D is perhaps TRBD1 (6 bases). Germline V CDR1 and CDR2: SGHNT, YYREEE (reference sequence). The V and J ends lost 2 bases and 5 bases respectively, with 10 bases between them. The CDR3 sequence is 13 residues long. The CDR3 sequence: CASSLGRGTEAFF. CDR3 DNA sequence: TGTGCCAGCAGCTTAGGGAGGGGGACTGAAGCTTTCTTT.

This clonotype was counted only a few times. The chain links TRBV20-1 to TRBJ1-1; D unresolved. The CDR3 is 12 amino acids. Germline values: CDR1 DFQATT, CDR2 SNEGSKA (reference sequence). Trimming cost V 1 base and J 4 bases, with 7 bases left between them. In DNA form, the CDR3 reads TGCAGTGCTAGAGCCCCCTTCACTGAAGCTTTCTTT. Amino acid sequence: CSARAPFTEAFF.

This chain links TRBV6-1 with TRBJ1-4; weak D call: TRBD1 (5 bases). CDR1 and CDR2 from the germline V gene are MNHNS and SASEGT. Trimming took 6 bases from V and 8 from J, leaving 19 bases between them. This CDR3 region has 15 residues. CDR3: CASRPGTSDGEKLFF. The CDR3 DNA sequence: TGTGCCAGCAGGCCCGGGACTTCGGACGGAGAAAAACTGTTTTTT.

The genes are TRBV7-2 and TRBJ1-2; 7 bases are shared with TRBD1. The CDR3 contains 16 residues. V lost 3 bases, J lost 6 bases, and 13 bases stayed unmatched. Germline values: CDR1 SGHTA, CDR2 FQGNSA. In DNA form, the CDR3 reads TGTGCCAGCAGCTTCCCCGGCCTACAGGGGACGGATGGCTACACCTTC. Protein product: CASSFPGLQGTDGYTF.